A selection of T cell receptor beta chains follows, all from one sample in a study of OX40 agonist ivuxolimab in advanced cancers. Repertoires were generated with immunoSEQ multiplex PCR, while TCRdb's copy carries only in-frame clones and drops some. The sample consists of fewer than 50,000 clones, 65% to 80% of them appearing once. The sequences come from CD4+ or CD8+ T cells sorted from blood, collected in a trial of the OX40 agonist ivuxolimab. These receptors all come from an adult with an advanced solid tumor such as melanoma, head and neck, liver or kidney cancer. Both conserved end residues are part of each CDR3. A D gene is named only where the DNA matches it firmly. Only part of the rows carry a size: once, few, many, or a class if the clone is expanded.

DNA | CDR3 | length | J | D | size | V
TGTGCCAGCAGCTTAAAGGGGGGTTACGAGCAGTACTTC | CASSLKGGYEQYF | 13 | TRBJ2-7 | - | - | TRBV7-3
TGTGCCAGCAGCGTAGGTGGGACCGAGGGAGATGAGCAGTTCTTC | CASSVGGTEGDEQFF | 15 | TRBJ2-1 | - | - | TRBV9
TGTGCCAGCAGTGAATTGGTAGCCTCCTCTGGAAACACCATATATTTT | CASSELVASSGNTIYF | 16 | TRBJ1-3 | - | - | TRBV6-1
TGTGCCAGCTGGGGAACGGGCCTAGTGGAAAAACTGTTTTTT | CASWGTGLVEKLFF | 14 | TRBJ1-4 | - | once | TRBV6-1
TGTGCCAGCAGCCGGGCAGAAAACACTGAAGCTTTCTTT | CASSRAENTEAFF | 13 | TRBJ1-1 | - | - | TRBV7-3
TGTGCCTGGAGTACGCTGCCAAAGAATGAGCAGTTCTTC | CAWSTLPKNEQFF | 13 | TRBJ2-1 | - | - | TRBV30
TGTGCCAGCAGCTTGGACAGGACCCAAGAGACCCAGTACTTC | CASSLDRTQETQYF | 14 | TRBJ2-5 | TRBD1 | - | TRBV11-2
TGTGCCAGCAGCTTGGGCTCCGGGGGGGGCACCGGGGAGCTGTTTTTT | CASSLGSGGGTGELFF | 16 | TRBJ2-2 | TRBD2 | - | TRBV7-9
TGCGCCAGCAGCTTGGCGGGGCAGACCACAGATACGCAGTATTTT | CASSLAGQTTDTQYF | 15 | TRBJ2-3 | - | - | TRBV5-1
TGTGCCAGCAGTACGACAGGGAAAGACTACGAGCAGTACTTC | CASSTTGKDYEQYF | 14 | TRBJ2-7 | TRBD1 | - | TRBV28
TGTGCCAGCAGCTCGGACAGGGTGGGTGGCTACACCTTC | CASSSDRVGGYTF | 13 | TRBJ1-2 | TRBD1 | - | TRBV7-8
TGTGCCAGTAGTAAAGACAGGGGAGGGCACAATGAGCAGTTCTTC | CASSKDRGGHNEQFF | 15 | TRBJ2-1 | - | - | TRBV19